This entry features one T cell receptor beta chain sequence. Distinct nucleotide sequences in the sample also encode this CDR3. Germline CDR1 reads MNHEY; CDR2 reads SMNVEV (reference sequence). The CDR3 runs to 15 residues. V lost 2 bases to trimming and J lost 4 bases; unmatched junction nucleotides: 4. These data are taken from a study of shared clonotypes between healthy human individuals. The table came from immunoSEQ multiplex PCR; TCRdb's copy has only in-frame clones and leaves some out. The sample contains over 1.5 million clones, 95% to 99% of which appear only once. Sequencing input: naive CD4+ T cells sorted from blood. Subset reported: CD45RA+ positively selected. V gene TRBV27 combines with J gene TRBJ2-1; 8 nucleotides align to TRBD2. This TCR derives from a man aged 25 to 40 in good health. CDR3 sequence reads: CASSLEASGYNEQFF. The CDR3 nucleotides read TGTGCCAGCAGTTTAGAGGCTAGCGGGTACAATGAGCAGTTCTTC.